Listed here are 9 T cell receptor beta chains from one sample, sequenced in a study of preoperative IRX-2 immunotherapy in early breast cancer. Documented treatment: preoperative locoregional IRX-2 cytokine immunotherapy. Sequencing used immunoSEQ multiplex PCR; TCRdb keeps in-frame clones, though not all of them. The data contain 25,000 to 30,000 clones, more than 80% of them singletons. The source was lymph node tissue, collected after IRX-2 immunotherapy. All receptors derive from a human donor with breast cancer.

The CDR3 region is CATRSGTGGNYGYTF. The CDR3 DNA sequence: TGTGCCACCCGCTCAGGGACAGGGGGAAACTATGGCTACACCTTC. The rearrangement links TRBV19 to TRBJ1-2, with 11 bases matching TRBD1. V shed 10 bases, J shed 2 bases, and the junction held 9 bases outside the gene matches. In germline, CDR1 is LNHDA, CDR2 SQIVND (reference sequence). The CDR3 has 15 residues.

V is TRBV30 and J is TRBJ2-2; TRBD2 is a possible D gene (7 bases). CDR1 is GTSNPN, CDR2 SVGIG, per germline (reference sequence). V lost 0 bases, J lost 6 bases, and 23 bases lay in between. The CDR3 sequence is 18 residues long. In DNA form, the CDR3 reads TGTGCCTGGAGTGTAAGGATCGGGGGGCCGCTACGGGCCGGGGAGCTGTTTTTT. Encoded protein: CAWSVRIGGPLRAGELFF.

The chain employs TRBV29-1 and TRBJ1-1; D gene unclear. The CDR3 is made up of 14 amino acids. V was cut by 5 bases and J by 3 bases, with 16 bases left in between. Germline loops: CDR1 SQVTM, CDR2 ANQGSEA. CDR3 residues: CSVRSPIPYTEAFF. The CDR3 DNA reads TGCAGCGTTCGATCACCTATCCCGTACACTGAAGCTTTCTTT.

J is TRBJ1-1 and V is TRBV11-3; no firm D call. Germline values: CDR1 SGHNT, CDR2 YENEEA. V lost 5 bases to trimming and J lost 0 bases, with 13 bases between them. The length of the CDR3 is 15 residues. In DNA form, the CDR3 reads TGTGCCAGCAGCCCAGAACTCAAGGTGAACACTGAAGCTTTCTTT. Amino acids: CASSPELKVNTEAFF.

CDR3 DNA: TGTGCCAGCAGCTTGTGGGGTGCGAAAGCTAACTACGAGCAGTACTTC. The encoded protein is CASSLWGAKANYEQYF. This chain connects TRBV11-3 to TRBJ2-7; D not resolved. The CDR3 runs 16 residues. Per the germline V gene, CDR1 is SGHNT and CDR2 is YENEEA. Trimming shortened V by 3 bases and J by 3 bases, and 18 bases separated the two germline ends.

The J gene is TRBJ2-1, the V gene TRBV7-5; the D call in the table, TRBD1, was not verified against the DNA. TRBV7-5 is reported as a pseudogene. The CDR3 spans 14 residues. CDR3 region: CASSGRGSYNEQFF. DNA of the CDR3: TGTGCCAGCAGCGGCAGGGGTTCCTACAATGAGCAGTTCTTC.

The chain combines TRBV19 with TRBJ2-2; 7 bases match TRBD1. The germline gives CDR1 LNHDA, CDR2 SQIVND (reference sequence). The V gene end was trimmed by 5 bases and the J gene end by 2 bases; junction bases not matched to a gene: 8. CDR3 length: 16 residues. The CDR3 region is CASSLPRQGNTGELFF. The DNA of the CDR3 is TGTGCCAGTAGTCTTCCAAGACAGGGAAACACCGGGGAGCTGTTTTTT.

The chain has TRBV19 and TRBJ2-5, with D unclear. In germline, CDR1 is LNHDA, CDR2 SQIVND (reference sequence). This CDR3 has 17 residues. Trimming pared 1 base from V and 3 bases from J, leaving 18 bases between. This chain's CDR3 is CASSIGGILRQKETQYF. CDR3 bases: TGTGCCAGTAGTATAGGGGGTATTTTGCGGCAAAAAGAGACCCAGTACTTC.

This chain joins TRBV7-5 and TRBJ1-2; the table's D call, TRBD1, has no DNA check behind it. TRBV7-5 is marked as a pseudogene. This CDR3 contains 16 residues. The CDR3 region has the DNA TGTGCCAGCAGCTTCGATTACAGGGAAACGCCATATGGCTACACCTTC. Its translation is CASSFDYRETPYGYTF.